This T cell receptor beta chain was captured in a study of T cell responses to AZD1222 COVID-19 vaccine. Trimming pared 4 bases from V and 3 bases from J, leaving 17 bases between. CDR1 and CDR2 (germline): SGHTS, YDEGEE. This CDR3 contains 15 residues. Produced via immunoSEQ multiplex PCR; TCRdb's table is partial and in-frame only. The sample yields some 150,000 clones, just over 90% seen once. The J gene is TRBJ2-7, the V gene TRBV5-8, with D perhaps matching TRBD1 or TRBD2 (5 bases each). This TCR came from an adult in good health. The sample in question was peripheral blood, obtained on day 0 of AZD1222 vaccination. The CDR3 loop reads CASSQTGRANYEQYF. For the CDR3, the DNA is TGTGCCAGCAGCCAAACGGGGCGAGCAAACTACGAGCAGTACTTC.